This T cell receptor beta chain was captured by sequencing in a study of response to subunit inactivated influenza vaccine. Using its own MiXCR run on the RT-PCR reads, TCRdb lists one record per CDR3 protein. The sample includes about 800,000 distinct CDR3 sequences, over 20% of them seen just once. The germline gives CDR1 SQVTM, CDR2 ANQGSEA. The V segment lost 0 bases and the J segment 0 bases; nucleotides outside the gene matches: 5. There are 16 residues in the CDR3. The table lists this clonotype with a few counts. Its antigen remains unidentified. Findings and caveats of the study: Authors suggested seasonal influenza vaccinations each recruit few new T cells.

V gene TRBV29-1 combines with J gene TRBJ2-7; 10 nucleotides line up with TRBD1. This sample comprised PBMCs from blood, obtained 5 days after vaccination. This receptor was obtained from a man aged 45-65 years who received an inactivated influenza vaccine. The CDR3 region is CSVEDRGQGISYEQYF. CDR3 DNA sequence: TGCAGCGTTGAAGATCGGGGACAGGGGATCTCCTACGAGCAGTACTTC.